The 20 T cell receptor beta chains reported below all come from one sample, sequenced in a study of metastatic and nonmetastatic thyroid tumors. Ahead of thyroid surgery, no patient had received treatment of any kind. Via MiXCR, TCRdb re-called the PCR reads. The sample holds 11,000 or so clones; 25% to 35% are singletons and the top ten take 20% to 25%. The sample consisted of adjacent normal tissue. The source of these receptors is a male donor with papillary thyroid cancer or a benign thyroid nodule (not recorded which). Some clones in this sample may be carry-over from other donors' samples.

This clone has a handful of counts. The CDR3 region is CASSIITGGYYEQYF. DNA for the CDR3: TGTGCCAGTAGTATTATCACAGGGGGCTACTACGAGCAGTACTTC. The chain links TRBV19 to TRBJ2-7, with TRBD1 matching over 9 bases. The J segment lost 3 bases and the V segment lost 3 bases, leaving 6 bases of the junction unmatched. In germline, CDR1 is LNHDA, CDR2 SQIVND (reference sequence). The CDR3 spans 15 residues.

This clone has at least ten counts. The J gene is TRBJ2-7, the V gene TRBV20-1; TRBD2 aligns across 12 bases. CDR3 length: 13 amino acids. Germline V gives CDR1 DFQATT, CDR2 SNEGSKA (reference sequence). The V and J ends lost 5 bases and 6 bases, in that order; junction bases with no gene match: 5. The CDR3 DNA reads as TGCAGTGCTGACATGACTAGCGGGAGCGAGCAGTACTTC. It yields the protein CSADMTSGSEQYF.

There are many counts of this clone. Other DNA sequences in the same sample also yield this CDR3. The genes are TRBV19 and TRBJ2-1; TRBD2 matches at 9 bases. The CDR3 loop spans 15 amino acids. V gave up 3 bases and J gave up 7 bases; unmatched junction bases: 7. The germline CDR1 and CDR2 sequences are LNHDA and SQIVND (reference sequence). The CDR3 DNA reads TGTGCCAGTAGTATTCGGCGGGAGGGCCGGAATGAGCAGTTCTTC. It encodes CASSIRREGRNEQFF.

J is TRBJ2-1 and V is TRBV11-2; 7 nucleotides align to TRBD1. Trimming removed 6 bases from V and 4 bases from J; junction bases left unmatched: 18. Looked up from germline, CDR1 is SGHAT and CDR2 is FQNNGV. The CDR3 has 18 amino acids. The CDR3 here is CASSLTGCVLWGYNEQFF. In DNA form, the CDR3 reads TGTGCCAGCAGTCTGACAGGGTGCGTTCTATGGGGATACAATGAGCAGTTCTTC.

This clone was counted between two and nine times. The V call is TRBV20-1, the J call TRBJ2-5; 10 bases match TRBD1. This CDR3 region has 15 residues. Trimming took 0 bases from V and 5 from J; bases not matched to a gene: 6. Germline V gene data show CDR1 as DFQATT and CDR2 as SNEGSKA (reference sequence). The CDR3, as DNA: TGCAGTGCTAGAGAATGGGACAGGGGACGGGAGACCCAGTACTTC. It codes for CSAREWDRGRETQYF.

This clone appeared a few times. V and J are TRBV20-1 and TRBJ2-3, with 8 nucleotides matching TRBD2. Trimming took 6 bases from V and 0 from J; bases not matched to a gene: 5. In germline, CDR1 is DFQATT, CDR2 SNEGSKA (reference sequence). The CDR3 extends over 14 amino acids. The CDR3 here is CSAKAGVSTDTQYF. The CDR3 region has the DNA TGCAGTGCAAAAGCGGGGGTGAGCACAGATACGCAGTATTTT.

This clone was seen only a few times. This chain uses TRBV19 with TRBJ1-5, with D possibly TRBD1 on 6 matching bases. CDR3 length equals 15 residues. V lost 5 bases and J lost 2, with 13 bases in between. Germline V gene data show CDR1 as LNHDA and CDR2 as SQIVND (reference sequence). DNA of the CDR3: TGTGCCAGTAGTGCCCCGGGGGCGGGCAATCAGCCCCAGCATTTT. Its translation: CASSAPGAGNQPQHF.

This clone was recorded a few times. The junction does not match germline at one end; this may be a read error. V and J are TRBV15 and TRBJ2-3; D is possibly TRBD1 (6 bases). Germline V CDR1 and CDR2: LNHNV, YYDKDF (reference sequence). The CDR3 is made up of 13 amino acids. The CDR3 nucleotides read TGTGCCACCAGAAGACAGGTGGCAGATACGAAGTATTTT. Protein product: CATRRQVADTKYF.

The V gene is TRBV20-1, the J gene TRBJ1-2; D is unresolved. The CDR3 has 16 residues. V was clipped by 0 bases and J by 6 bases, with 20 bases between them. The germline V gene has CDR1 DFQATT and CDR2 SNEGSKA (reference sequence). The CDR3 is CSARDPMARNINGYTF. The CDR3 coding sequence is TGCAGTGCTAGAGATCCCATGGCGAGAAATATCAATGGCTACACCTTC.

This clone was seen only a few times. The gene calls are TRBV24-1 and TRBJ2-3, with D perhaps being TRBD1 or TRBD2 (5 bases each). The CDR3 has 15 residues. The V and J ends lost 5 bases and 2 bases respectively, with 13 bases between them. CDR1 and CDR2 from the germline V gene are KGHDR and SFDVKD. CDR3 in amino acids: CATSARTGHTDTQYF. The CDR3 DNA reads TGTGCCACCAGTGCCCGGACGGGGCACACAGATACGCAGTATTTT.

This clone was counted only a few times. In DNA, the CDR3 is TGTGCCACCAGCACTAGCGGACAGGTTGAAGCTTTCTTT. This sequence encodes CATSTSGQVEAFF. This sequence joins TRBV15 and TRBJ1-1, with TRBD1 matching over 7 bases. The V segment lost 4 bases and the J segment 7 bases; nucleotides outside the gene matches: 6. This CDR3 has 13 residues. Germline V gene data show CDR1 as LNHNV and CDR2 as YYDKDF (reference sequence).

This clone was recorded a few times. This chain uses TRBV20-1 with TRBJ1-1; TRBD1 agrees at 7 bases. The germline CDR1 and CDR2 sequences are DFQATT and SNEGSKA (reference sequence). Germline trimming cut 1 base from V and 10 bases from J; bases unmatched to any gene: 6. The CDR3 length is 12 residues. CDR3 in DNA: TGCAGTGCTAGAGTGGAGGCAGGGGGAGCTTTCTTT. Translated, it gives CSARVEAGGAFF.

This clone was picked up a small number of times. The rearrangement links TRBV4-1 to TRBJ1-4, with 7 bases fitting TRBD1. CDR1 and CDR2 from the germline V gene are MGHRA and YSYEKL. This CDR3 region has 15 residues. The ends lost 4 bases at V and 7 bases at J; junction bases unmatched: 9. CDR3 DNA sequence: TGCGCCAGCAGCCTACGACAGGGAGGAGCTGAAAAACTGTTTTTT. Protein: CASSLRQGGAEKLFF.

In its sample, this clone was seen a few times. The rearrangement uses TRBV5-1 and TRBJ2-1; 15 positions match TRBD2. J was trimmed by 7 bases and V by 3 bases; bases with no gene match: 8. The CDR3 is 17 residues long. Germline values: CDR1 SGHRS, CDR2 YFSETQ. The CDR3 bases are TGCGCCAGCAGCTCCTTGGGGACTAGCGGGAGGAGAAATGAGCAGTTCTTC. Its protein product is CASSSLGTSGRRNEQFF.

This clone was counted only a few times. This chain links TRBV27 with TRBJ2-4; tentatively, D is TRBD1 (6 bases). The CDR3 is 13 residues long. Germline-derived CDR1 and CDR2 are MNHEY and SMNVEV (reference sequence). With 9 bases removed from V and 10 bases from J, the gap between germline ends came to 19 bases. The chain's CDR3 is CASRGTTIGIQYF. DNA of the CDR3: TGTGCCAGTAGGGGGACCACAATCGGGATTCAGTACTTC.

The gene calls are TRBV9 and TRBJ2-7; 8 nucleotides agree with TRBD2. The CDR3 extends over 17 amino acids. Trimming cost V 0 bases and J 3 bases; bases outside gene matches: 11. CDR1 is SGDLS and CDR2 is YYNGEE in the germline V gene. CDR3 coding DNA: TGTGCCAGCAGCGTAGACCCGAGCGGGAGCTCTTTCTACGAGCAGTACTTC. It translates to CASSVDPSGSSFYEQYF.

The V and J genes are TRBV7-9 and TRBJ2-7; D is unresolved. The CDR3 consists of 12 residues. The germline gives CDR1 SEHNR, CDR2 FQNEAQ (reference sequence). V was shortened by 1 base and J by 4 bases, with 5 bases between the two germline ends. The CDR3 here is CASSLEVYEQYF. The CDR3 DNA is TGTGCCAGCAGCTTAGAAGTATACGAGCAGTACTTC.

A few counts support this clone. V is TRBV7-9 and J is TRBJ2-7; D possibly corresponds to TRBD2 (5 bases). The CDR3 length is 14 residues. Trimming removed 1 base from V and 6 bases from J, with 13 bases in between. Germline V gene data show CDR1 as SEHNR and CDR2 as FQNEAQ (reference sequence). Here the CDR3 DNA reads TGTGCCAGCAGCTTAGGGCTAGCCCCTGGCGAGCAGTACTTC. As protein: CASSLGLAPGEQYF.

This clone showed up just a few times. The chain carries TRBV24-1 and TRBJ1-1; 9 nucleotides align to TRBD1. J was trimmed by 5 bases and V by 4 bases; bases with no gene match: 4. The CDR3 runs 14 residues. Germline V lookup: CDR1 KGHDR, CDR2 SFDVKD. The CDR3 region has the DNA TGTGCCACCAGTGAGGGACAGGGAGAGACTGAAGCTTTCTTT. This codes for CATSEGQGETEAFF.

This clone was detected a few times. V usage is TRBV10-3 and J usage is TRBJ2-3; weak D call: TRBD2 (5 bases). Trimming cost V 8 bases and J 5 bases, with 14 bases left between them. The CDR3 consists of 13 residues. The germline V gene encodes CDR1 ENHRY and CDR2 SYGVKD. The CDR3 region is CAIRGLIGDTQYF. The CDR3 bases are TGTGCCATCCGTGGACTGATAGGAGATACGCAGTATTTT.